What follows are 16 T cell receptor beta chains derived from one specimen sequenced in a study of graft-versus-host responses after intestinal transplantation. Their recognized antigens are unknown. The repertoire was sequenced with immunoSEQ multiplex PCR; TCRdb's copy has only in-frame clones and lacks some. The table has about 100,000 clones, roughly nine tenths seen once. Sequences were derived from unstimulated CD4+ T cells sorted from spleen or lymph node cells, sampled before transplant. The receptors shown here come from a human donor who was the organ donor for an intestinal transplant.

V gene TRBV6-1 combines with J gene TRBJ1-1; no reliable D call. The germline CDR1 and CDR2 sequences are MNHNS and SASEGT. This CDR3 comprises 12 residues. Trimming pared 1 base from V and 8 bases from J, leaving 8 bases between. This CDR3 is CASSEGRAEAFF. Here the CDR3 DNA reads TGTGCCAGCAGTGAAGGACGCGCCGAAGCTTTCTTT.

The chain links TRBV7-8 to TRBJ2-2; tentative D call: TRBD1 (8 bases). Germline V CDR1 and CDR2: SGHVS, FQNEAQ. With 5 bases removed from V and 8 bases from J, the gap between germline ends came to 18 bases. This CDR3 has 15 residues. CDR3 region: CASSQTGGGLGELFF. In nucleotides, the CDR3 is TGTGCCAGCAGCCAAACAGGGGGGGGGCTTGGGGAGCTGTTTTTT.

This chain uses TRBV5-8 with TRBJ1-1; no reliable D call. Germline CDR1 and CDR2: SGHTS and YDEGEE. The CDR3 is made up of 12 amino acids. The CDR3 DNA reads as TGTGCGCGGCGGGTCGAGAACACTGAAGCTTTCTTT. Its translation is CARRVENTEAFF.

The chain carries TRBV7-9 and TRBJ2-7; 8 bases fit TRBD1. V was pared by 8 bases and J by 4 bases, with 10 bases of the junction left unmatched. The CDR3 is 14 residues long. Germline CDR1 is SEHNR and CDR2 is FQNEAQ (reference sequence). CDR3 coding DNA: TGTGCCAGCGGTCGACAGGGGATAGGATACGAGCAGTACTTC. As protein: CASGRQGIGYEQYF.

V usage is TRBV9 and J usage is TRBJ1-2, with D perhaps matching TRBD1 (6 bases). The V and J ends lost 4 bases and 4 bases respectively, with 14 bases between them. CDR1 is SGDLS, CDR2 YYNGEE, per germline. The CDR3 is made up of 14 amino acids. Written as DNA, the CDR3 is TGTGCCAGCAGCCTACAGGGAATCCCCTATGGCTACACCTTC. It yields the protein CASSLQGIPYGYTF.

The chain has TRBV5-6 and TRBJ2-2; 9 bases match TRBD2. CDR3 length: 15 amino acids. V trimming: 3 bases; J trimming: 8 bases; junction bases outside the gene matches: 8. The germline CDR1 and CDR2 sequences are SGHDT and YYEEEE. CDR3 nucleotides: TGTGCCAGCAGCTGGGCGGGGGGGCCGTTAGGGGAGCTGTTTTTT. It translates to CASSWAGGPLGELFF.

The chain recombines TRBV5-1 with TRBJ1-2, with unresolved D. The CDR3 totals 14 residues. CDR1 and CDR2 from the germline V gene are SGHRS and YFSETQ. V lost 0 bases, J lost 7 bases, and 13 bases lay in between. The CDR3 nucleotides read TGCGCCAGCAGCTTGGGGACGGATTGGCGTGGCTACACCTTC. This codes for CASSLGTDWRGYTF.

The CDR3: CASSPRQGGEQYF. Written as DNA, the CDR3 is TGTGCCAGCAGCCCCCGACAGGGTGGTGAGCAGTACTTC. This sequence joins TRBV7-2 and TRBJ2-7; TRBD1 matches at 7 bases. Losses at the gene ends were 5 bases for V and 7 bases for J; bases not matched to a gene: 8. Germline V lookup: CDR1 SGHTA, CDR2 FQGNSA. CDR3 size: 13 residues.

The chain couples TRBV20-1 to TRBJ2-5, with D perhaps TRBD2 (6 bases). Deletions cut 6 bases from V and 5 bases from J, with 10 bases between. CDR3 length: 11 amino acids. Germline lookup yields CDR1 DFQATT and CDR2 SNEGSKA (reference sequence). Here the CDR3 DNA reads TGCAGTGCGGCGGGACGGGAGACCCAGTACTTC. Protein: CSAAGRETQYF.

The chain has TRBV5-1 and TRBJ2-2, with D uncertain. This CDR3 contains 14 residues. Trimming left V 7 bases short and J 7 bases short, with 17 bases between. CDR1 SGHRS and CDR2 YFSETQ come from the germline V gene. The CDR3 protein is CASGERAVSGELFF. CDR3 coding DNA: TGCGCCAGCGGAGAACGGGCGGTCAGCGGGGAGCTGTTTTTT.

The chain links TRBV7-2 to TRBJ2-5; no clear D. V was pared by 2 bases and J by 2 bases, with 6 bases between. There are 13 residues in the CDR3. Germline V lookup: CDR1 SGHTA, CDR2 FQGNSA. The CDR3 DNA sequence: TGTGCCAGCAGCTTATCCCGTCAAGAGACCCAGTACTTC. It translates to CASSLSRQETQYF.

The V gene is TRBV6-5, the J gene TRBJ2-4, with 7 positions matching TRBD1. Trimming took 6 bases from V and 7 from J; bases not matched to a gene: 3. CDR1 is MNHEY, CDR2 SVGAGI, per germline. The CDR3 consists of 12 residues. The CDR3 spells CASRSTGNIQYF. CDR3 DNA sequence: TGTGCCAGCAGATCGACAGGGAACATTCAGTACTTC.

This chain links TRBV11-2 with TRBJ1-6; D remains unclear. V shed 3 bases and J shed 10 bases, with 16 bases lying between them. Per the germline V gene, CDR1 is SGHAT and CDR2 is FQNNGV. This CDR3 contains 15 residues. The DNA for the CDR3 is TGTGCCAGCAGCTTCAGGTCATTACCGCAATCACCCCTCCACTTT. As protein: CASSFRSLPQSPLHF.

This chain uses TRBV7-2 with TRBJ1-2; no clear D. CDR1 and CDR2 (germline): SGHTA, FQGNSA. The CDR3 is 12 amino acids. The V end lost 1 base, the J end lost 8 bases, and 8 bases lay between the germline ends. CDR3 in amino acids: CASSLDWTGYTF. The CDR3 DNA reads as TGTGCCAGCAGCTTAGATTGGACGGGCTACACCTTC. The entire variable domain, with the rest obtained from reference TRBV7-2 and TRBJ1-2, is as follows: GAGVSQSPSNKVTEKGKDVELRCDPISGHTALYWYRQSLGQGLEFLIYFQGNSAPDKSGLPSDRFSAERTGGSVSTLTIQRTQQEDSAVYLCASSLDWTGYTFGSGTRLTVV.

The chain joins TRBV5-1 to TRBJ1-1, with D unclear. CDR3 length: 11 amino acids. V was cut by 4 bases and J by 11 bases, with 12 bases left in between. CDR1 SGHRS and CDR2 YFSETQ come from the germline V gene. The CDR3 bases are TGCGCCAGCAGCCTTGACAAGGTTGCTTTCTTT. It yields the protein CASSLDKVAFF.

This clone was observed once. The chain joins TRBV7-8 to TRBJ1-2; 7 nucleotides match TRBD1. Germline trimming cut 8 bases from V and 3 bases from J; bases unmatched to any gene: 18. CDR3 length: 17 amino acids. Germline values: CDR1 SGHVS, CDR2 FQNEAQ. The CDR3 protein is CASFMQGVRGSYYGYTF. The CDR3 nucleotides read TGTGCCAGCTTTATGCAGGGGGTACGTGGGTCGTACTATGGCTACACCTTC.